The 23 T cell receptor beta chains reported below all come from one sample, sequenced in a study of cytomegalovirus exposure and HLA in healthy donors. With 60 Vbeta and 13 Jbeta primers, the PCR was carried out. Some clones are missing from TCRdb's copy, which holds only in-frame ones; the method was immunoSEQ multiplex PCR. This sample's table has under 150,000 clones. The specimen sequenced was PBMCs. These receptors came from a woman in her sixties or seventies in good health and CMV-seronegative.

The rearrangement joins TRBV19 to TRBJ1-1; D remains ambiguous. The CDR3 covers 16 residues. Deletions cut 5 bases from V and 1 base from J, with 17 bases between. Germline assignment: CDR1 LNHDA and CDR2 SQIVND (reference sequence). In nucleotides, the CDR3 is TGTGCCAGTAGTGACTTCCTAGGTCCGGGGAACACTGAAGCTTTCTTT. This sequence encodes CASSDFLGPGNTEAFF.

The chain carries TRBV21-1 and TRBJ1-1; TRBD1 reflects the table's D call only, with no check against the DNA. TRBV21-1 corresponds to a pseudogene. This CDR3 comprises 16 residues. The CDR3 nucleotides read TGTGCCAGCAGCAAAGTATGCGGACACATGAACACTGAAGCTTTCTTT. This translates into CASSKVCGHMNTEAFF.

The chain joins TRBV5-5 to TRBJ1-1, with D possibly matching TRBD1 (6 bases). Germline loops: CDR1 SGHKS, CDR2 YYEKEE (reference sequence). The CDR3 extends over 11 amino acids. Between the trimmed V and J ends, which lost 6 bases and 7 bases, there was a span of 10 bases. The CDR3 region is CASTRGVEAFF. The CDR3 DNA follows: TGTGCCAGCACCAGGGGCGTTGAAGCTTTCTTT.

The rearrangement links TRBV6-5 to TRBJ1-5; a possible D gene is TRBD1 (6 bases). With 0 bases removed from V and 4 bases from J, the gap between germline ends came to 10 bases. CDR3 length equals 15 residues. Per the germline V gene, CDR1 is MNHEY and CDR2 is SVGAGI. CDR3 region: CASSYSNRANQPQHF. DNA of the CDR3: TGTGCCAGCAGTTACTCGAACAGGGCAAATCAGCCCCAGCATTTT.

This rearrangement joins TRBV9 to TRBJ2-6; the match to TRBD2 covers 9 bases. CDR3 length equals 18 residues. V gave up 0 bases and J gave up 0 bases; unmatched junction bases: 4. Germline V CDR1 and CDR2: SGDLS, YYNGEE. CDR3 DNA: TGTGCCAGCAGCGTAGGGAGCGGGGGGAACTCTGGGGCCAACGTCCTGACTTTC. Translated, it gives CASSVGSGGNSGANVLTF.

The chain links TRBV7-2 to TRBJ2-5, with 7 bases identical to TRBD2. The junction had 12 bases not matched to a gene; V was cut back by 4 bases and J by 4 bases. The V gene's germline CDR1 is SGHTA and CDR2 FQGNSA. CDR3 size: 16 residues. As DNA, the CDR3 is TGTGCCAGCAGCTCCCCCTCGGCGGGGGTGGGAGAGACCCAGTACTTC. It encodes CASSSPSAGVGETQYF.

The gene calls are TRBV7-9 and TRBJ1-6; D possibly corresponds to TRBD1 (6 bases). CDR3 length equals 12 residues. Germline CDR1 and CDR2: SEHNR and FQNEAQ (reference sequence). Trimming pared 5 bases from V and 11 bases from J, leaving 10 bases between. The CDR3 DNA reads as TGTGCCAGCAGCCTCCAGGGGCCACCCCTCCACTTT. Translating it yields CASSLQGPPLHF.

The chain links TRBV27 to TRBJ2-1; the match to TRBD2 covers 10 bases. The CDR3 extends over 17 amino acids. Germline CDR1 MNHEY, CDR2 SMNVEV (reference sequence). Losses at the gene ends were 5 bases for V and 1 base for J; bases not matched to a gene: 8. The CDR3 loop is CASSPLTSGISYNEQFF. DNA for the CDR3: TGTGCCAGCAGTCCCCTAACTAGCGGGATTTCCTACAATGAGCAGTTCTTC.

J is TRBJ1-1 and V is TRBV18; TRBD1 agrees at 9 bases. After removal of 3 bases from V and 5 bases from J, the junction contained 4 bases not matched to a gene. CDR3 length: 14 amino acids. CDR1 KGHSH and CDR2 LQKENI come from the germline V gene. CDR3 amino acids: CASSPTGGGTEAFF. The CDR3 DNA sequence: TGTGCCAGCTCACCGACAGGGGGGGGTACTGAAGCTTTCTTT.

The V call is TRBV4-1, the J call TRBJ1-3; D ambiguous. CDR1 and CDR2 (germline): MGHRA, YSYEKL. The germline V and J ends were trimmed by 4 bases and 0 bases, with 4 bases remaining between them. The CDR3 length is 13 residues. The CDR3 region has the DNA TGCGCCAGCAGCCGAGTCTCTGGAAACACCATATATTTT. The encoded protein is CASSRVSGNTIYF.

This chain uses TRBV28 with TRBJ1-6; the D gene is possibly TRBD1 (6 bases). The V gene lost 2 bases and the J gene lost 9 bases, with 14 bases spanning the gap. Germline CDR1 MDHEN, CDR2 SYDVKM. CDR3 length equals 15 residues. The CDR3 protein is CASSLEGGGISPLHF. The CDR3 region has the DNA TGTGCCAGCAGTTTAGAAGGGGGAGGGATTTCACCCCTCCACTTT.

The chain employs TRBV18 and TRBJ2-2, with no clear D. This CDR3 contains 16 residues. V lost 3 bases, J lost 0 bases, and 11 bases lay in between. Germline CDR1 and CDR2: KGHSH and LQKENI. CDR3 protein: CASSPFTGPNTGELFF. The DNA of the CDR3 is TGTGCCAGCTCACCCTTCACGGGTCCGAACACCGGGGAGCTGTTTTTT.

The chain has TRBV5-5 and TRBJ1-1; D perhaps matches TRBD1 (6 bases). Germline-derived CDR1 and CDR2 are SGHKS and YYEKEE (reference sequence). The CDR3 consists of 13 residues. Trimming stripped 4 bases from V and 6 bases from J, with 13 bases between. CDR3 in DNA: TGTGCCAGCAGCAGGGGGGGTAAGGCTGAAGCTTTCTTT. As protein: CASSRGGKAEAFF.

The rearrangement uses TRBV7-9 and TRBJ1-1, with D maybe TRBD1 (5 bases). Trimming pared 1 base from V and 4 bases from J, leaving 22 bases between. Germline V gene sequence: CDR1 SEHNR, CDR2 FQNEAQ (reference sequence). The CDR3 length is 18 residues. CDR3 DNA sequence: TGTGCCAGCAGCTTAGTTGGCAGTACAGGCCGGAGTGCCACTGAAGCTTTCTTT. Translating gives CASSLVGSTGRSATEAFF.

The rearrangement uses TRBV15 and TRBJ2-7; the match to TRBD2 covers 11 bases. V dropped 0 bases and J dropped 5; count of bases not matched to a gene: 6. This CDR3 comprises 16 residues. The V gene's germline CDR1 is LNHNV and CDR2 YYDKDF (reference sequence). CDR3 sequence: CATSRDLLAGADEQYF. The CDR3 bases are TGTGCCACCAGCAGAGATCTACTAGCGGGAGCGGACGAGCAGTACTTC. The full variable domain, its missing parts supplied by reference TRBV15 and TRBJ2-7, is DAMVIQNPRYQVTQFGKPVTLSCSQTLNHNVMYWYQQKSSQAPKLLFHYYDKDFNNEADTPDNFQSRRPNTSFCFLDIRSPGLGDTAMYLCATSRDLLAGADEQYFGPGTRLTVT.

This chain links TRBV19 with TRBJ2-6, with 7 nucleotides matching TRBD1. V dropped 3 bases and J dropped 2; count of bases not matched to a gene: 7. In germline, CDR1 is LNHDA, CDR2 SQIVND (reference sequence). The CDR3 consists of 17 residues. CDR3 nucleotide sequence: TGTGCCAGTAGTATTCTAGACAGGGTGGCTGGGGCCAACGTCCTGACTTTC. Translation gives CASSILDRVAGANVLTF.

V gene TRBV7-9 combines with J gene TRBJ2-3; 7 bases map to TRBD1. The trim removed 2 bases at V and 4 bases at J, leaving 6 bases unmatched. CDR1 and CDR2 from the germline V gene are SEHNR and FQNEAQ (reference sequence). The CDR3 is 15 amino acids. CDR3 in amino acids: CASSLPRTGADTQYF. The DNA for the CDR3 is TGTGCCAGCAGCTTACCTCGGACAGGAGCAGATACGCAGTATTTT.

The chain links TRBV7-9 to TRBJ2-1; D not certain. This CDR3 is 12 amino acids long. CDR1 and CDR2 (germline): SEHNR, FQNEAQ (reference sequence). V lost 8 bases, J lost 7 bases, and 12 bases lay in between. CDR3 sequence (DNA): TGTGCCAGCTTCGACAAGGCGAATGAGCAGTTCTTC. Its translation is CASFDKANEQFF.

V and J are TRBV2 and TRBJ2-1, with D possibly matching TRBD2 (7 bases). Germline CDR1 is SNHLY and CDR2 is FYNNEI. This CDR3 has 17 amino acids. Deletions cut 0 bases from V and 5 bases from J, with 17 bases between. CDR3 in DNA: TGTGCCAGCAGTGAAGCGCTTTTACGGCGGGGGCACAATGAGCAGTTCTTC. It encodes CASSEALLRRGHNEQFF.

This chain joins TRBV14 and TRBJ2-5, with D unresolved. The DNA end is more similar to TRBJ2-7, so the J call may be wrong. The CDR3 contains 15 residues. The germline V gene has CDR1 SGHDN and CDR2 FVKESK. The CDR3: CASSQGTTFPYEQYF. The DNA of the CDR3 is TGTGCCAGCAGCCAAGGTACCACCTTCCCCTACGAGCAGTACTTC.

CDR3 residues: CASRMTENTEAFF. The CDR3 DNA follows: TGTGCCAGTCGAATGACAGAGAACACTGAAGCTTTCTTT. The V and J genes are TRBV19 and TRBJ1-1; possible D gene TRBD1, 5 bases. The CDR3 is 13 amino acids. CDR1 and CDR2 (germline): LNHDA, SQIVND (reference sequence). The V gene lost 8 bases and the J gene lost 1 base, with 11 bases spanning the gap.

V is TRBV15 and J is TRBJ2-6; D perhaps matches TRBD1 (5 bases). The germline V and J ends were trimmed by 0 bases and 0 bases, with 6 bases remaining between them. CDR3 size: 16 residues. The germline V gene encodes CDR1 LNHNV and CDR2 YYDKDF (reference sequence). The CDR3: CATSREGDSGANVLTF. The CDR3 bases are TGTGCCACCAGCAGAGAAGGGGACTCTGGGGCCAACGTCCTGACTTTC.

The chain employs TRBV7-8 and TRBJ1-2; D possibly corresponds to TRBD1 (5 bases). CDR1 is SGHVS, CDR2 FQNEAQ, per germline. V lost 5 bases and J lost 6, with 13 bases in between. The CDR3 loop spans 13 amino acids. CDR3 sequence: CASSPAGGNGYTF. For the CDR3, the DNA is TGTGCCAGCAGCCCGGCGGGGGGGAATGGCTACACCTTC.